This record covers a single T cell receptor (beta chain). The antigen remains unidentified. Unique molecular identifiers (one per individual cDNA molecule) were attached. TCRdb itself ran the 5' RACE reads through MiXCR, one entry per CDR3 protein. The sample lists fewer than 65,000 distinct CDR3 sequences, 7.5% to 10% occurring once. This sample was included in a study of early T cells in non-severe SARS-CoV-2 infection. General study findings and limits: Anti-spike CD8 responses were favored in VDJdb matching, and private and CD4 specificities were missed.

CDR1 ENHRY and CDR2 SYGVKD come from the germline V gene. The J segment lost 1 base and the V segment lost 5 bases, leaving 3 bases of the junction unmatched. The CDR3 consists of 16 residues. This TCR came from an adult who was a healthcare worker with PCR-confirmed SARS-CoV-2 infection or an uninfected control (not recorded which). The V gene is TRBV10-3, the J gene TRBJ2-3, with TRBD2 identical over 13 bases. Material: whole blood. The CDR3 DNA is TGTGCCATCAGTAGCGGACTAGCGGGGGGCACAGATACGCAGTATTTT. This translates into CAISSGLAGGTDTQYF.